This is a list of T cell receptor beta chains from one sample in a study of graft-versus-host responses after intestinal transplantation. TCRdb's table, derived via immunoSEQ multiplex PCR, lists solely in-frame clones and lacks some. The sample includes around 40,000 clones, approximately 96% of them seen just once. The antigens these receptors bind are not known. Specimen: unstimulated CD8+ T cells sorted from spleen or lymph node cells, collected before transplant. The source of these receptors is a human donor who was the organ donor for an intestinal transplant. Each CDR3 is given with its conserved first and last residue. A D gene is named only where the DNA matches it firmly. For some rows the clone size is stated as once, few or many, or as a class when expanded; others skip it.

TRBD2,TRBV4-1,-,TRBJ2-5,CASSQGAGVEETQYF,TGCGCCAGCAGCCAAGGGGCGGGGGTCGAAGAGACCCAGTACTTC
TRBD2,TRBV19,-,TRBJ2-5,CASSIDLSGGGARETQYF,TGTGCCAGTAGTATAGATCTATCCGGCGGGGGGGCTCGGGAGACCCAGTACTTC
TRBD2,TRBV19,once,TRBJ2-1,CASSSGGTEQFF,TGTGCCAGCTCTAGCGGGGGAACCGAGCAGTTCTTC
TRBD2,TRBV10-3,-,TRBJ2-1,CAISDLSGTAHNEQFF,TGTGCCATCAGTGACCTTAGCGGGACCGCACACAATGAGCAGTTCTTC
-,TRBV29-1,-,TRBJ2-7,CSVVSLEGYEQYF,TGCAGCGTTGTTAGCTTGGAGGGATACGAGCAGTACTTC
-,TRBV10-3,-,TRBJ2-7,CAIGRAGHEQYF,TGTGCCATCGGCAGGGCCGGGCACGAGCAGTACTTC
-,TRBV9,-,TRBJ2-5,CASSVAGDQETQYF,TGTGCCAGCAGCGTAGCTGGCGATCAAGAGACCCAGTACTTC
-,TRBV11-3,-,TRBJ2-3,CASSSWARRDTQYF,TGTGCCAGCAGCTCCTGGGCTAGGAGGGATACGCAGTATTTT
-,TRBV7-8,once,TRBJ1-2,CASSFGRGSGLDRHYGYTF,TGTGCCAGCAGCTTCGGGCGGGGCAGCGGCCTCGACCGACACTATGGCTACACCTTC
TRBD2,TRBV29-1,-,TRBJ2-1,CSVRWLAGGRHVGLSSYNEQFF,TGCAGCGTGCGGTGGCTAGCGGGGGGGCGTCATGTGGGCCTGAGCTCCTACAATGAGCAGTTCTTC
-,TRBV28,-,TRBJ2-1,CASSPPSNEQFF,TGTGCCAGCAGTCCACCCTCCAATGAGCAGTTCTTC
TRBD1,TRBV7-4,-,TRBJ1-4,CASSPPDREATNEKLFF,TGTGCCAGCAGCCCCCCCGACAGGGAAGCAACTAATGAAAAACTGTTTTTT
-,TRBV19,-,TRBJ2-1,CASSMGWGLNNEQFF,TGTGCCAGTAGTATGGGATGGGGTCTGAACAATGAGCAGTTCTTC
-,TRBV7-9,-,TRBJ1-3,CASSKPGEGPGNTIYF,TGTGCCAGCAGTAAGCCGGGGGAGGGGCCTGGAAACACCATATATTTT
-,TRBV7-6,-,TRBJ2-3,CASSLEDTQYF,TGTGCCAGCAGCTTAGAAGATACGCAGTATTTT
-,TRBV4-3,-,TRBJ2-1,CASSPSLGSSYNEQFF,TGCGCCAGCAGCCCCTCCTTGGGGAGCTCCTACAATGAGCAGTTCTTC
-,TRBV7-9,once,TRBJ1-3,CASSPPEGRSGNTIYF,TGTGCCAGCAGCCCCCCAGAGGGTCGGTCTGGAAACACCATATATTTT
TRBD1,TRBV9,-,TRBJ1-1,CASSVDGTGDTEAFF,TGTGCCAGCAGCGTAGATGGGACAGGGGACACTGAAGCTTTCTTT
TRBD1,TRBV27,-,TRBJ1-5,CASSQGQVWPQHF,TGTGCCAGCAGTCAAGGACAGGTCTGGCCCCAGCATTTT
-,TRBV5-5,-,TRBJ1-6,CASRQSSYNSPLHF,TGTGCCAGCCGACAGAGCTCCTATAATTCACCCCTCCACTTT
-,TRBV27,-,TRBJ1-2,CASSLAVNYGYTF,TGTGCCAGCAGTTTAGCGGTCAACTATGGCTACACCTTC
-,TRBV25-1,once,TRBJ1-2,CASSEGGSNYGYTF,TGTGCCAGCAGTGAAGGCGGATCTAACTATGGCTACACCTTC
-,TRBV9,-,TRBJ2-1,CASSVAGYSYNEQFF,TGTGCCAGCAGCGTAGCGGGGTACTCCTACAATGAGCAGTTCTTC
-,TRBV4-3,-,TRBJ2-7,CASSQALGDEQYF,TGCGCCAGCAGCCAAGCCTTGGGGGACGAGCAGTACTTC
-,TRBV1,-,TRBJ2-1,CTSSPETLSGVQFF,TGCACCAGCAGCCCCGAAACCCTGAGCGGGGTTCAGTTCTTC
TRBD1,TRBV7-9,-,TRBJ2-7,CASSLGQGHHEQYF,TGTGCCAGCAGCTTGGGACAGGGTCACCACGAGCAGTACTTC
-,TRBV9,-,TRBJ1-2,CASRGGPGYGYTF,TGTGCCAGCAGGGGAGGACCTGGGTATGGCTACACCTTC
-,TRBV4-1,-,TRBJ1-5,CASSQDGGSNQPQHF,TGCGCCAGCAGCCAAGATGGCGGTAGCAATCAGCCCCAGCATTTT
TRBD2,TRBV18,-,TRBJ2-2,CASSRKRGVNTGELFF,TGTGCCAGCTCACGAAAGCGGGGGGTGAACACCGGGGAGCTGTTTTTT
-,TRBV6-5,-,TRBJ2-7,CASRSDVYYEQYF,TGTGCCAGCAGGTCGGACGTTTACTACGAGCAGTACTTC
TRBD2,TRBV4-2,once,TRBJ2-2,CASSQEKQPGGAGELFF,TGTGCCAGCAGCCAAGAAAAGCAACCGGGAGGTGCCGGGGAGCTGTTTTTT
TRBD2,TRBV7-9,-,TRBJ2-1,CASSLTPGLAAGEQFF,TGTGCCAGCAGCTTAACTCCGGGACTAGCGGCCGGTGAGCAGTTCTTC
-,TRBV4-1,-,TRBJ1-1,CASSQVRDTEAFF,TGCGCCAGCAGCCAAGTGAGGGATACTGAAGCTTTCTTT
-,TRBV9,-,TRBJ2-3,CASSSSGSTDTQYF,TGTGCCAGCAGCTCCTCGGGGAGCACAGATACGCAGTATTTT
-,TRBV4-1,-,TRBJ2-2,CASSQVWSGELFF,TGCGCCAGCAGCCAAGTTTGGTCCGGGGAGCTGTTTTTT
-,TRBV19,-,TRBJ2-7,CASSIPSVGEQYF,TGTGCCAGTAGTATACCCTCGGTGGGCGAGCAGTACTTC
-,TRBV7-7,-,TRBJ2-7,CASSSILGRSYEQYF,TGTGCTAGCAGCTCTATCCTGGGGCGGAGCTACGAGCAGTACTTC
-,TRBV5-6,-,TRBJ1-3,CASSLAAEELSGNTIYF,TGTGCCAGCAGCTTGGCCGCGGAGGAACTCTCTGGAAACACCATATATTTT
-,TRBV27,-,TRBJ2-7,CASSLRGTSTYEQYF,TGTGCCAGCAGTTTAAGGGGGACGTCCACCTACGAGCAGTACTTC
TRBD1,TRBV4-3,few,TRBJ2-2,CASSQDASSTGTGVSNTGELFF,TGCGCCAGCAGCCAGGATGCCTCATCTACCGGGACAGGGGTCTCGAACACCGGGGAGCTGTTTTTT
-,TRBV7-3,-,TRBJ2-3,CASSDIGDTQYF,TGTGCCAGCAGCGATATAGGGGATACGCAGTATTTT
TRBD1,TRBV19,-,TRBJ2-1,CASSIFGDSYNEQFF,TGTGCCAGTAGTATCTTTGGGGACAGCTACAATGAGCAGTTCTTC